This T cell receptor beta chain was sequenced during a study of T cells expressing NK-cell markers. From the 5' RACE reads, TCRdb lists one entry per CDR3 protein and no DNA. The ten top clones account for about 4%, within a sample of 300,000 or so distinct CDR3 sequences. Germline lookup yields CDR1 SGHVS and CDR2 FQNEAQ. The CDR3 loop spans 16 amino acids. The source of this sequence is a woman aged 18 to 75 in good health. The chain is built from TRBV7-8 and TRBJ2-2; TCRdb's assignment of TRBD1 cannot be checked, as there is no DNA. The sequenced sample was blood T cells: a sorted CD56 or NKG2C T cell subset, CD4+ or CD8+ T cells, or bulk PBMC T cells (not recorded which). The CDR3 sequence: CASSLALTGYTGELFF.